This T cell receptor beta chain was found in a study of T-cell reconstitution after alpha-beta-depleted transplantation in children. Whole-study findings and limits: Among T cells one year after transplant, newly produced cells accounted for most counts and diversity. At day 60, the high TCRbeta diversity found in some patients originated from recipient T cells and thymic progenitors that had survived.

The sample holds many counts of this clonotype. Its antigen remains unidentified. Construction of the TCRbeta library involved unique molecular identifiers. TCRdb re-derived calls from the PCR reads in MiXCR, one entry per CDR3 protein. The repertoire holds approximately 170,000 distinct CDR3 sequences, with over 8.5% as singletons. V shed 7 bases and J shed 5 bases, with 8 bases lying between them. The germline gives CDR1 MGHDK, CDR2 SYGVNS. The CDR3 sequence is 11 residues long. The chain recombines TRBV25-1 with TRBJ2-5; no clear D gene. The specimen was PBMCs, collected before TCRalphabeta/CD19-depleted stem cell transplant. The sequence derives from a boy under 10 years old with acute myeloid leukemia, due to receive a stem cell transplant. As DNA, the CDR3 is TGTGCCAGCAATAGTAGGGAGACCCAGTACTTC. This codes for CASNSRETQYF.